The rows below give T cell receptor beta chains drawn from one sample of a study of control samples from healthy donors and cancer patients. The data were produced by immunoSEQ multiplex PCR, yet TCRdb's version contains in-frame clones alone and is incomplete. The sample comprises about 170,000 clones, around 90% of which are singletons, and around 12% rests with the top ten. Sequences were obtained from blood. These receptors originate from a young man in good health. CDR3s include the opening cysteine and the closing phenylalanine or tryptophan. Fields, in order: J gene, clone size, V gene, CDR3 length, D gene, CDR3 DNA, CDR3 protein. A D gene is named only where the DNA matches it firmly. Clone size, where shown, is once, few, many, or a class for clones that have expanded.

>TRBJ1-1|NA|TRBV28|13|NA
TGTGCCAGCAGTTCCCGGCCCGACACTGAAGCTTTCTTT
CASSSRPDTEAFF
>TRBJ1-1|NA|TRBV5-4|12|TRBD1
TGTGCCAGCAGCCCACAGGGGACTGAAGCTTTCTTT
CASSPQGTEAFF
>TRBJ1-1|NA|TRBV18|13|NA
TGTGCCAGCTCACTGTCGGGTAACACTGAAGCTTTCTTT
CASSLSGNTEAFF
>TRBJ2-6|NA|TRBV30|17|NA
TGTGCCTGGAGTGTATGGGGGAGTATGGCTGGGGCCAACGTCCTGACTTTC
CAWSVWGSMAGANVLTF
>TRBJ2-1|NA|TRBV29-1|12|NA
TGCAGCGTTGGCTCCTCGGGTTTTGAGCAGTTCTTC
CSVGSSGFEQFF
>TRBJ2-1|NA|TRBV2|14|NA
TGTGCCAGCAATCCGGCAGACCCCTACAATGAGCAGTTCTTC
CASNPADPYNEQFF
>TRBJ1-6|NA|TRBV2|16|NA
TGTGCCAGCAGTGATTCGGGGGCGGGCGATAATTCACCCCTCCACTTT
CASSDSGAGDNSPLHF
>TRBJ1-1|NA|TRBV3-1/TRBV3-2|13|TRBD1
TGTGCCAGCAGCCAAGGGACAGGGATGGGAGCTTTCTTT
CASSQGTGMGAFF
>TRBJ2-3|once|TRBV28|14|TRBD1
TGTGCCAGCAGTTTGAACAGGGGGACAGATACGCAGTATTTT
CASSLNRGTDTQYF
>TRBJ1-2|NA|TRBV28|14|NA
TGTGCCAGCAGTTTGGGAGGGAGTAACTATGGCTACACCTTC
CASSLGGSNYGYTF
>TRBJ1-5|NA|TRBV6-2/TRBV6-3|13|NA
TGTGCCAGCAGTTACAGGATTGATCAGCCCCAGCATTTT
CASSYRIDQPQHF
>TRBJ2-3|NA|TRBV9|14|NA
TGTGCCAGCAGCCCCGGAGGGGCGGGGGATACGCAGTATTTT
CASSPGGAGDTQYF
>TRBJ2-7|NA|TRBV6-2/TRBV6-3|14|NA
TGTGCCAGCAGTTACGATCCAAGCTCCTACGAGCAGTACTTC
CASSYDPSSYEQYF
>TRBJ2-7|NA|TRBV7-2|16|NA
TGTGCCAGCAGCTCGTACAGGATGTTAAGCTCCTACGAGCAGTACTTC
CASSSYRMLSSYEQYF
>TRBJ1-2|NA|TRBV2|13|NA
TGTGCCTCACGTGGCAGGGGAACCTATGGCTACACCTTC
CASRGRGTYGYTF
>TRBJ1-2|NA|TRBV14|16|TRBD1
TGTGCCAGCAGCCCCTATGAGACAGGGGCTAACTATGGCTACACCTTC
CASSPYETGANYGYTF
>TRBJ1-6|NA|TRBV14|13|NA
TGTGCCAGCAGCCGAGACCTCAGGGCACCCCTCCACTTT
CASSRDLRAPLHF
>TRBJ1-1|NA|TRBV5-4|15|TRBD1
TGTGCCAGCAGCGCACCGGGACAGGGGGACACTGAAGCTTTCTTT
CASSAPGQGDTEAFF
>TRBJ1-6|NA|TRBV6-1|16|TRBD1
TGTGCCAGCAGTGCGTCTAGACAGGGACCGAACTCACCCCTCCACTTT
CASSASRQGPNSPLHF
>TRBJ1-1|NA|TRBV7-6|15|NA
TGTGCCAGCAGCTCCCCTCGAGGCCGGAACACTGAAGCTTTCTTT
CASSSPRGRNTEAFF
>TRBJ1-4|NA|TRBV27|12|NA
TGTGCCAGCAGTCCGGGGCAGATGAAACTGTTTTTT
CASSPGQMKLFF
>TRBJ2-7|NA|TRBV18|15|TRBD1
TGTGCCAGCTCACCACCCGCGACAGGGACCTACGAGCAGTACTTC
CASSPPATGTYEQYF